The clone carrying this T cell receptor (beta chain) came up a few times. Its target is not known. Some clones are missing from TCRdb's copy, which holds only in-frame ones; the method was immunoSEQ multiplex PCR. The sample holds 65,000 to 75,000 clones, roughly 90% seen once. This specimen belongs to a study of OX40 agonist ivuxolimab in advanced cancers. Looking at the study overall: A male proportion of 82.7% was recorded, with mean age approximately 56 years and range roughly 20 to 85. Patients with prior anti-PD-1, anti-PD-L1 or anti-CTLA-4 therapy were eligible; 40% to 45% had some. Regarding the study as a whole: The average count of expanded clones was higher among CD8+ T cells than among CD4+.

Germline CDR1 is MDHEN and CDR2 is SYDVKM. J was trimmed by 2 bases and V by 4 bases; bases with no gene match: 6. This CDR3 has 15 residues. The chain has TRBV28 and TRBJ2-7; TRBD2 agrees at 9 bases. The TCR was taken from an adult with an advanced solid tumor such as melanoma, head and neck, liver or kidney cancer. The specimen was CD4+ or CD8+ T cells sorted from blood, collected in a trial of the OX40 agonist ivuxolimab. CDR3 sequence reads: CASSSHLAGAYEQYF. The CDR3 DNA sequence: TGTGCCAGCAGTTCCCATTTAGCGGGAGCCTACGAGCAGTACTTC.